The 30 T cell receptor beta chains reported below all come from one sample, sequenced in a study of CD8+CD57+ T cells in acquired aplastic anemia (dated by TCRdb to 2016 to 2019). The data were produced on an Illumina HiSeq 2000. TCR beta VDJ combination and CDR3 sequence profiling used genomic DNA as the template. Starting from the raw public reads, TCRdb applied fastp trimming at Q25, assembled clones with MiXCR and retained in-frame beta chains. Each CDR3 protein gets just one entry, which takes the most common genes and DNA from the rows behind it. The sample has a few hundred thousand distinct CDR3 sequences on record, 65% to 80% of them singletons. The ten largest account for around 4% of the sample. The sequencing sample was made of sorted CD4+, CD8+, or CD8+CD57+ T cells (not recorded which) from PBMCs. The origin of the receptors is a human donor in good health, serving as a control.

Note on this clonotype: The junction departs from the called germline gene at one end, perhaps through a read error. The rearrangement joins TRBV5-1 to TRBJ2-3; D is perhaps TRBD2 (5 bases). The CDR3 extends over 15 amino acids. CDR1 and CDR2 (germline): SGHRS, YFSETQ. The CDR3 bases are TGTGCCAGCAGCTTAGGTACGTGGACTACAGATACGCAGTATTTT. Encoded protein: CASSLGTWTTDTQYF.

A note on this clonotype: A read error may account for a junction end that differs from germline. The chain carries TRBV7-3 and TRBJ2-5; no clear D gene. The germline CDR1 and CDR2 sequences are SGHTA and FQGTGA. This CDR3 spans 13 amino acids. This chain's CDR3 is CASSLKDHETQYF. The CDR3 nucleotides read TGTGCCAGCAGCTTAAAAGACCACGAGACCCAGTACTTC.

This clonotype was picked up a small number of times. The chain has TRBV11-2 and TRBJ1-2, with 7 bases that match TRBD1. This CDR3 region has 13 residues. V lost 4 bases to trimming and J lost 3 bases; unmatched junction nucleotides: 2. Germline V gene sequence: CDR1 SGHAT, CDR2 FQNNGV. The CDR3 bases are TGTGCCAGCAGCTCGCAGGGGGACTATGGCTACACCTTC. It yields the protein CASSSQGDYGYTF.

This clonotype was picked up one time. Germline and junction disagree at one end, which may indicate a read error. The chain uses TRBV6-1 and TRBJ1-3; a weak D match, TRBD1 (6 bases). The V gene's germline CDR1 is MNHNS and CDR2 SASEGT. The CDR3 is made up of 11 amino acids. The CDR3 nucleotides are TGTGCCAGAATCTACGGGGACACCATATACTTT. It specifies CARIYGDTIYF.

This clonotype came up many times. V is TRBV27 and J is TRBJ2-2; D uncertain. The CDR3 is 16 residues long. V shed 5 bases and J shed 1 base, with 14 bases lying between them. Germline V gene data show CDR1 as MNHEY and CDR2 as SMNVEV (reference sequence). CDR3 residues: CASSTNYRRNTGELFF. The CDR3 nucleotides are TGTGCCAGCAGTACCAACTACCGACGGAACACCGGGGAGCTGTTTTTT.

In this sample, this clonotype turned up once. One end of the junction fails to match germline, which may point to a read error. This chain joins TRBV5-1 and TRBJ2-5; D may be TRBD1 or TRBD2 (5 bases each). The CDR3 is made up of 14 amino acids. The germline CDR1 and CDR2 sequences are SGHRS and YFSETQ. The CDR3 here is CASSLGDGNTTQYF. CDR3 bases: TGTGCCAGCAGCTTGGGGGACGGGAACACGACCCAGTACTTC.

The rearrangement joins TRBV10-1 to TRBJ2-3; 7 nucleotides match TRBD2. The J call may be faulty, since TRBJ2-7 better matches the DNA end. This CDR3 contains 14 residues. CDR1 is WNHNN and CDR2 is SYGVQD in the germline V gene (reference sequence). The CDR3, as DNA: TGCGCCAGCAGTCATCCGGGGGGTTCATACGAGCAGTACTTC. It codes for CASSHPGGSYEQYF.

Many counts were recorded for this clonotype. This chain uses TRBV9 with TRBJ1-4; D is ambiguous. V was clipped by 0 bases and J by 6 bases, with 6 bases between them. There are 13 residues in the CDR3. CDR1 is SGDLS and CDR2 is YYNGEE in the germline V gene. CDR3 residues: CASSVGDDEKLFF. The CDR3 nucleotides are TGTGCCAGCAGCGTAGGCGACGATGAAAAACTGTTTTTT.

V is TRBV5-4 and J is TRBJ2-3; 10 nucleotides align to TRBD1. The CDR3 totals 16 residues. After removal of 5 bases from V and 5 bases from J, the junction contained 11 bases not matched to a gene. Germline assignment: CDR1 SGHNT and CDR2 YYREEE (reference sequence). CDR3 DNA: TGTGCCAGCAGTACGGGACCTGGGACAGGGGTAGATACGCAGTATTTT. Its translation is CASSTGPGTGVDTQYF. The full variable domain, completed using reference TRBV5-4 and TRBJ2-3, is ETGVTQSPTHLIKTRGQQVTLRCSSQSGHNTVSWYQQALGQGPQFIFQYYREEENGRGNFPPRFSGLQFPNYSSELNVNALELDDSALYLCASSTGPGTGVDTQYFGPGTRLTVL.

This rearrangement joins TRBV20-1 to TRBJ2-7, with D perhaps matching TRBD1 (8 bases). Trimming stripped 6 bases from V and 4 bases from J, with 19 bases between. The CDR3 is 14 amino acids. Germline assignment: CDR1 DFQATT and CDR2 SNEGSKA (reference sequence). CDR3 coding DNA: TGCAGTGCCCCAGCGGACAGGGAGGGATACGAGCAGTACTTC. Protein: CSAPADREGYEQYF.

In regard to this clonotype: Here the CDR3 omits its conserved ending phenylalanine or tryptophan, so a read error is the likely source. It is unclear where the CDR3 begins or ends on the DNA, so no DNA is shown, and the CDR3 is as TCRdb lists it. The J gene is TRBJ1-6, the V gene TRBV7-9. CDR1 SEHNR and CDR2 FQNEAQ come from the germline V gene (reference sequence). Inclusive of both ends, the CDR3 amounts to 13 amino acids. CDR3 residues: CASSLIVKRTDTQ.

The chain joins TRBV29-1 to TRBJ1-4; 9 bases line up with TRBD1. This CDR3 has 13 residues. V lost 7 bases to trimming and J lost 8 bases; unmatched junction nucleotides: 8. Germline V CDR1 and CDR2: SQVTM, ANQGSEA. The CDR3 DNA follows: TGCAGCGGCAAGGACAGGGGAGGGGAAAAACTGTTTTTT. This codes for CSGKDRGGEKLFF.

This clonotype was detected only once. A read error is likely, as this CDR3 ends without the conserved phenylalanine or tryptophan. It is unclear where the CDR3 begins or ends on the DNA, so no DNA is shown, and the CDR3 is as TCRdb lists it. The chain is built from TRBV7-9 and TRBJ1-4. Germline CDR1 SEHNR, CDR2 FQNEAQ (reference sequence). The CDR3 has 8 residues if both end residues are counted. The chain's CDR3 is CASSPLSG.

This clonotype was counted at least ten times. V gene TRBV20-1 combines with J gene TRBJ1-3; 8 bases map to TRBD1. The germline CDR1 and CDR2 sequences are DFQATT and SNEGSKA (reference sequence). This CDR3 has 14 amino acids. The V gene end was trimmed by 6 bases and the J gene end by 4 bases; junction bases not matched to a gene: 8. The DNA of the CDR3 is TGCAGTGCCCTGGAGACAGGGGTAGGAAACACCATATATTTT. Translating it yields CSALETGVGNTIYF.

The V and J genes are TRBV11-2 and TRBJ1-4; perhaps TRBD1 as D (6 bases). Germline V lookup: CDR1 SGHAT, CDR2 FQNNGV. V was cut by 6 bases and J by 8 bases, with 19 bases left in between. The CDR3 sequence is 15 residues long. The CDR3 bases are TGTGCCAGCAGATCCGGGACACATGAGGACGAAAAACTGTTTTTT. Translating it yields CASRSGTHEDEKLFF.

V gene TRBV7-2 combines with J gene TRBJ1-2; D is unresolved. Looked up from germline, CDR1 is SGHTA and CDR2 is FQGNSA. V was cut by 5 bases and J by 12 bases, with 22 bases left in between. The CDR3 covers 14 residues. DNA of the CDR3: TGTGCCAGCAGCATAGTAGCGGGGAACTATGGTGACACCTTC. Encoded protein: CASSIVAGNYGDTF.

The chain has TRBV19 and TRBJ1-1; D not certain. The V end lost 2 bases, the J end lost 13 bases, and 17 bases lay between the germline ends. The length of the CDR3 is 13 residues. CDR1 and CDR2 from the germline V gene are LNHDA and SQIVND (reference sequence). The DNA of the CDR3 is TGTGCCAGTAGTATAATGGGGAGAGATGAGGATTTCTTT. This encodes CASSIMGRDEDFF.

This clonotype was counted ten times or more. The CDR3 bases are TGTGCCAGCAGCTTAGCAAACGGGGGGGTTTTCAATGAGCAGTTCTTC. Protein: CASSLANGGVFNEQFF. V is TRBV7-2 and J is TRBJ2-1, with 8 bases that match TRBD2. The CDR3 has 16 residues. V lost 0 bases to trimming and J lost 6 bases; unmatched junction nucleotides: 7. The germline V gene encodes CDR1 SGHTA and CDR2 FQGNSA.

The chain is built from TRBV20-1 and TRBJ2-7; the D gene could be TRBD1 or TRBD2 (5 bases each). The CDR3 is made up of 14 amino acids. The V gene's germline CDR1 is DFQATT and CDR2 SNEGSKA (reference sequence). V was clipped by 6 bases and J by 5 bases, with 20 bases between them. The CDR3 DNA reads TGCAGTGCGGGGGATTGGGGCACAGATAACGAGCAGTACTTC. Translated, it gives CSAGDWGTDNEQYF.

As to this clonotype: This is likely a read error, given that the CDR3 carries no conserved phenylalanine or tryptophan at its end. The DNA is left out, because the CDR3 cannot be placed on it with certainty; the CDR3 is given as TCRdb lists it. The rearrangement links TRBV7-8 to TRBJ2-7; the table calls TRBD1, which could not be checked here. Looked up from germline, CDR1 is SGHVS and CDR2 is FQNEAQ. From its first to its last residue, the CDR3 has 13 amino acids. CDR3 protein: CASSPRGGDSGFP.

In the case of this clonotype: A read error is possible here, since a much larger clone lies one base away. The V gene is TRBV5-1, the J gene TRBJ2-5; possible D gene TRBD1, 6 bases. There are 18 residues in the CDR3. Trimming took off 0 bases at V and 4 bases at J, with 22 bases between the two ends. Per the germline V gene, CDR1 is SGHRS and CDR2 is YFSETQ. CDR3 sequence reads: CASSLGAQRRGLGETQYF. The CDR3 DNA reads TGCGCCAGCAGCTTGGGAGCGCAGCGAAGGGGGTTAGGAGAGACCCAGTACTTC.

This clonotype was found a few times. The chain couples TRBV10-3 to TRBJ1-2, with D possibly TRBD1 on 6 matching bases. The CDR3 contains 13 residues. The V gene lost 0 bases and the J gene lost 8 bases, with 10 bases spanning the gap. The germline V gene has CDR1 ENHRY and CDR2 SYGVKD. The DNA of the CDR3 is TGTGCCATCAGTGAGTCCACAGGGAGAGGCTACACCTTC. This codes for CAISESTGRGYTF.

CDR3 protein: CASSLMAGATDKYF. The CDR3 DNA follows: TGTGCCAGCAGCTTAATGGCGGGGGCCACAGATAAGTATTTT. This rearrangement joins TRBV7-8 to TRBJ2-3, with D perhaps matching TRBD2 (7 bases). The CDR3 is made up of 14 amino acids. Germline-derived CDR1 and CDR2 are SGHVS and FQNEAQ. The V gene lost 2 bases and the J gene lost 13 bases, with 19 bases spanning the gap.

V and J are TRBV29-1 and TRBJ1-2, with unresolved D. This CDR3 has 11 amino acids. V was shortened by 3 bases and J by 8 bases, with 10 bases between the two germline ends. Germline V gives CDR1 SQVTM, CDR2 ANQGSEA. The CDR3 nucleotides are TGCAGCGTTGACAGACGTGGCGGCTACACCTTC. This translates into CSVDRRGGYTF.

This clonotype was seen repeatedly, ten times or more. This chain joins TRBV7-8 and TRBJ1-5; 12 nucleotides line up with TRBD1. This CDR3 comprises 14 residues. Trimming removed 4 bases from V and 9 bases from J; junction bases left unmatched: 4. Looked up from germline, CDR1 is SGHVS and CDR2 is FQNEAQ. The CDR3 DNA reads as TGTGCCAGCAGCTGGGACAGGGGGCCGATGCCCCAGCATTTT. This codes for CASSWDRGPMPQHF. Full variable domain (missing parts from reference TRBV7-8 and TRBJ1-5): GAGVSQSPRYKVAKRGQDVALRCDPISGHVSLFWYQQALGQGPEFLTYFQNEAQLDKSGLPSDRFFAERPEGSVSTLKIQRTQQEDSAVYLCASSWDRGPMPQHFGDGTRLSIL.

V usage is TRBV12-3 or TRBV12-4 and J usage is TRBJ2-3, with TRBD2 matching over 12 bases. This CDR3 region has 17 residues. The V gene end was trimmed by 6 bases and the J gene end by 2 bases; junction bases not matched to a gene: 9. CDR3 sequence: CASSGKGLAGTTDTQYF. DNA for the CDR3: TGTGCCAGCAGCGGAAAAGGACTAGCGGGGACCACAGATACGCAGTATTTT.

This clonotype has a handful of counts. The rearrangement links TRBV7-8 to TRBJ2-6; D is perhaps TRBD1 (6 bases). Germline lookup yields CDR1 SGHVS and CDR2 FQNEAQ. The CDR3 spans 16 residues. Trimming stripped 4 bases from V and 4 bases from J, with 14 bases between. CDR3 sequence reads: CASSYLQGAGANVLTF. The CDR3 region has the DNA TGTGCCAGCAGCTACTTACAGGGCGCAGGGGCCAACGTCCTGACTTTC. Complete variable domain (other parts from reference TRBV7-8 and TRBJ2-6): GAGVSQSPRYKVAKRGQDVALRCDPISGHVSLFWYQQALGQGPEFLTYFQNEAQLDKSGLPSDRFFAERPEGSVSTLKIQRTQQEDSAVYLCASSYLQGAGANVLTFGAGSRLTVL.

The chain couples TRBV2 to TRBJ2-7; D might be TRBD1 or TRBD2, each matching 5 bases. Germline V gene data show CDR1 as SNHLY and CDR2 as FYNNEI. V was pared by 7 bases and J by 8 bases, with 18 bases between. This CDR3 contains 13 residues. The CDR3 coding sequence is TGTGCCAGCATGCGAGGGGTTAGCGACCAGCAGTACTTC. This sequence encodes CASMRGVSDQQYF.

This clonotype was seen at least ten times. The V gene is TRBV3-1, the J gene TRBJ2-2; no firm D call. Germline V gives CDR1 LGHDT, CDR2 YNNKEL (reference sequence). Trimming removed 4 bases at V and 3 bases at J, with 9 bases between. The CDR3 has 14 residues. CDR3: CASSPMSYTGELFF. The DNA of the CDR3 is TGTGCCAGCAGCCCCATGAGCTACACCGGGGAGCTGTTTTTT.

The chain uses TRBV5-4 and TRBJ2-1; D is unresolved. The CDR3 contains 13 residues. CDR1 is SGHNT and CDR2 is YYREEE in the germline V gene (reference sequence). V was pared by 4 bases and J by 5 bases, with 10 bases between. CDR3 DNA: TGTGCCAGCAGCCTGTACAGTAACAATGAGCAGTTCTTC. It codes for CASSLYSNNEQFF.